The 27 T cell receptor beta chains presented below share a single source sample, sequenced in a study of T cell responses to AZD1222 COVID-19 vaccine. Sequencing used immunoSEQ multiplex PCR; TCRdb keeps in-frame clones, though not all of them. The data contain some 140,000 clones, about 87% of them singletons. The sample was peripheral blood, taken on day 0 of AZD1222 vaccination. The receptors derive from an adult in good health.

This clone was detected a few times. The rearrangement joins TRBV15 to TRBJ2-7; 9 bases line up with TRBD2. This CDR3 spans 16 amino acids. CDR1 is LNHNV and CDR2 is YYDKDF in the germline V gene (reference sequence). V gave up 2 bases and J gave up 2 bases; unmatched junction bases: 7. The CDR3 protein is CATSRLAGTLAYEQYF. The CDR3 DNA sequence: TGTGCCACCAGCAGACTAGCGGGAACTTTGGCCTACGAGCAGTACTTC.

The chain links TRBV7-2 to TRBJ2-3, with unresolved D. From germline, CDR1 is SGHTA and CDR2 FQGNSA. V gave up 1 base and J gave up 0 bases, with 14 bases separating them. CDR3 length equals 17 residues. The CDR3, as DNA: TGTGCCAGCAGCTTAGAGACTGCGTGGTCTAGCACAGATACGCAGTATTTT. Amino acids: CASSLETAWSSTDTQYF.

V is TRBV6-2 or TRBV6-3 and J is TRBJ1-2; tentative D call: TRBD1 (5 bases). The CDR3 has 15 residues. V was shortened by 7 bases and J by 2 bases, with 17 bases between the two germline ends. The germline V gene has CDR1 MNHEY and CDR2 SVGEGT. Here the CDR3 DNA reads TGTGCCAGCAACCCACGTGGGGGACGGAACTATGGCTACACCTTC. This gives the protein CASNPRGGRNYGYTF.

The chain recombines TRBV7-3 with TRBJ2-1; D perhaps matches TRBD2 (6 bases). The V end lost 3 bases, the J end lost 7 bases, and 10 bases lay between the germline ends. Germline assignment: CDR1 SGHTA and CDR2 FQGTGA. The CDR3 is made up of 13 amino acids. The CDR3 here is CASSLTGLNEQFF. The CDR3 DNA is TGTGCCAGCAGCTTGACGGGACTGAATGAGCAGTTCTTC. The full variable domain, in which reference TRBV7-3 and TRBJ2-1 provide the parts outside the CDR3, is GAGVSQTPSNKVTEKGKYVELRCDPISGHTALYWYRQSLGQGPEFLIYFQGTGAADDSGLPNDRFFAVRPEGSVSTLKIQRTERGDSAVYLCASSLTGLNEQFFGPGTRLTVL.

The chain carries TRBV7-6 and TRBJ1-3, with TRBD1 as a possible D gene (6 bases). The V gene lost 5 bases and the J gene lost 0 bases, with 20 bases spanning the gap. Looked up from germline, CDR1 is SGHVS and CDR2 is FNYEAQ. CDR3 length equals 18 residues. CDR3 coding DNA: TGTGCCAGCAGCCTCGCGCGGGGGGCGTCTTACTCTGGAAACACCATATATTTT. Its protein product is CASSLARGASYSGNTIYF.

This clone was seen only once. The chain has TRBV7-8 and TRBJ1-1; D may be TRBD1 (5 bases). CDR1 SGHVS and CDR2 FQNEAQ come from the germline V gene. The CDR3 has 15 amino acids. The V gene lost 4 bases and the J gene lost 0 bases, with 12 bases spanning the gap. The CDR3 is CASSSYRRMNTEAFF. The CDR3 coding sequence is TGTGCCAGCAGCTCTTACAGGCGGATGAACACTGAAGCTTTCTTT.

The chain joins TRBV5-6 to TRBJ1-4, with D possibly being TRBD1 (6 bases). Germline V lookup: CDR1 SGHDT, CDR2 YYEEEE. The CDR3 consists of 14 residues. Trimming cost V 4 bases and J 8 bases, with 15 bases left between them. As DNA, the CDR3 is TGTGCCAGCAGCAAGACAGGTTATGCGGAAAAACTGTTTTTT. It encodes CASSKTGYAEKLFF.

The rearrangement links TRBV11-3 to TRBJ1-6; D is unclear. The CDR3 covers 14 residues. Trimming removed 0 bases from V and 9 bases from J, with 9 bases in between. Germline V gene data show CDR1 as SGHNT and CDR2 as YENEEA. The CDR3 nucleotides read TGTGCCAGCAGCTTAGAAGGGTCTGGTTCACCCCTCCACTTT. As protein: CASSLEGSGSPLHF.

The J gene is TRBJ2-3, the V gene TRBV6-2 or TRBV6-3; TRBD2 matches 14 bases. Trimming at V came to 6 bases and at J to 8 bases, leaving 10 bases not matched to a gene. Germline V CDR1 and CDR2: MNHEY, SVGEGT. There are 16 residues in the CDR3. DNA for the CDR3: TGTGCCAGCAGCCAGACTAGCGGGAGGGTGCAGGGTACGCAGTATTTT. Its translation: CASSQTSGRVQGTQYF.

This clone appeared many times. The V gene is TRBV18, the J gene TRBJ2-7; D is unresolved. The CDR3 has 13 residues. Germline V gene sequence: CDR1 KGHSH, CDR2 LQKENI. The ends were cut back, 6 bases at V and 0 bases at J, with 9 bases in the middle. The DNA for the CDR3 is TGTGCCAGCTCTCCTCAAGCCTCCTACGAGCAGTACTTC. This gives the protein CASSPQASYEQYF.

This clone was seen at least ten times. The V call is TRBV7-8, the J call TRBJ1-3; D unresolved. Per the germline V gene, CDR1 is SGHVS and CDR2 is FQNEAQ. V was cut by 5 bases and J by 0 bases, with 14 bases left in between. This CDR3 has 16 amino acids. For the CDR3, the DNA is TGTGCCAGCAGCCAAATAGCACAGAACTCTGGAAACACCATATATTTT. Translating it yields CASSQIAQNSGNTIYF. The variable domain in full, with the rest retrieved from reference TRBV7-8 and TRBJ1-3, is GAGVSQSPRYKVAKRGQDVALRCDPISGHVSLFWYQQALGQGPEFLTYFQNEAQLDKSGLPSDRFFAERPEGSVSTLKIQRTQQEDSAVYLCASSQIAQNSGNTIYFGEGSWLTVV.

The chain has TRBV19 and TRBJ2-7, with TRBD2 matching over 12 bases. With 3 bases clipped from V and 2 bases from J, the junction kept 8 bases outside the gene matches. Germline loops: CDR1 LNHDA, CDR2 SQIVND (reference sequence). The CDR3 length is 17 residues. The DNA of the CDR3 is TGTGCCAGTAGTATTTCCAGACTAGCGGGAGTACCCTACGAGCAGTACTTC. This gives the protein CASSISRLAGVPYEQYF.

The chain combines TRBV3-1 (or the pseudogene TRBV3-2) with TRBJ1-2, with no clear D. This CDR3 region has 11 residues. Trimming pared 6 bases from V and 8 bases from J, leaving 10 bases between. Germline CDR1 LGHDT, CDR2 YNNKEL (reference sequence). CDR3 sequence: CASSRYGGYTF. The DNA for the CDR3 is TGTGCCAGCAGTCGTTACGGGGGCTACACCTTC.

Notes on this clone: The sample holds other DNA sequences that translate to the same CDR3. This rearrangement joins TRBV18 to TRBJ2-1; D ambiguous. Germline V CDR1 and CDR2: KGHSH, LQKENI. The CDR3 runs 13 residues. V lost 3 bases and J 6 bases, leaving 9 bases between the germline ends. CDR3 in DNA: TGTGCCAGCTCACCCAAACGGAGCAATGAGCAGTTCTTC. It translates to CASSPKRSNEQFF.

The chain's CDR3 is CACPPNRTGPYEQYF. CDR3 DNA sequence: TGTGCCTGTCCCCCTAATCGCACGGGCCCCTACGAGCAGTACTTC. This chain connects TRBV30 to TRBJ2-7; D is undetermined. Germline lookup yields CDR1 GTSNPN and CDR2 SVGIG (reference sequence). This CDR3 has 15 amino acids. Trimming shortened V by 6 bases and J by 2 bases, and 20 bases separated the two germline ends.

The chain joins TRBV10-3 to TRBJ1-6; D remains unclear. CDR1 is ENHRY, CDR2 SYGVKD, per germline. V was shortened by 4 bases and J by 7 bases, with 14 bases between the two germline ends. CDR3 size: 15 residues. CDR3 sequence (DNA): TGTGCCATCAGTGTCCAAGAAGAAAGCAATTCACCCCTCCACTTT. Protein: CAISVQEESNSPLHF.

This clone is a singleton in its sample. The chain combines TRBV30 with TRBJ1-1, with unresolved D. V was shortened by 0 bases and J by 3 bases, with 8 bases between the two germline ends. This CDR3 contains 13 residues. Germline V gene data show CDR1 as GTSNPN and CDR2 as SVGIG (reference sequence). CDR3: CAWSVNGYTEAFF. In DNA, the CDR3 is TGTGCCTGGAGTGTAAACGGATACACTGAAGCTTTCTTT.

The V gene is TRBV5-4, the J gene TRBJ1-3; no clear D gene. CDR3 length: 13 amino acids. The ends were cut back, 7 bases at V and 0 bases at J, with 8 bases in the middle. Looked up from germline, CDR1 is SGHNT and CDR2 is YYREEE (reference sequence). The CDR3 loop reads CASASVSGNTIYF. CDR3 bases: TGTGCCAGCGCCTCAGTCTCTGGAAACACCATATATTTT.

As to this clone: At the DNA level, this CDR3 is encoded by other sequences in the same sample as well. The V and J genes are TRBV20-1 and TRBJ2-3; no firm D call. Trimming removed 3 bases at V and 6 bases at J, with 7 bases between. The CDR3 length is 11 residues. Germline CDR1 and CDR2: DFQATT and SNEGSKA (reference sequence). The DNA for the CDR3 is TGCAGTGCTAGGGGCGTGGATACGCAGTATTTT. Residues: CSARGVDTQYF.

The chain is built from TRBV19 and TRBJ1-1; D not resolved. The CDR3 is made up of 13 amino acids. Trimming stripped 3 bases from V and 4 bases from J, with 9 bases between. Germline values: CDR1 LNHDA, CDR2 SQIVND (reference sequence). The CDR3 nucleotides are TGTGCCAGTAGTATGTCGGTTGGCACTGAAGCTTTCTTT. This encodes CASSMSVGTEAFF.

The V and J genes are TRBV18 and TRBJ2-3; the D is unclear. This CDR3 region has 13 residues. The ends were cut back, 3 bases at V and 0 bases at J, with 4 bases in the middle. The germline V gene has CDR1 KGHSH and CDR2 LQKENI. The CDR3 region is CASSPPSTDTQYF. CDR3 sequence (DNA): TGTGCCAGCTCACCCCCTAGCACAGATACGCAGTATTTT.

This CDR3 reads CASSTRDRAYQPQHF. As DNA, the CDR3 is TGTGCCAGTAGTACACGGGACAGGGCGTATCAGCCCCAGCATTTT. This sequence joins TRBV19 and TRBJ1-5, with 9 bases that match TRBD1. After removal of 4 bases from V and 5 bases from J, the junction contained 6 bases not matched to a gene. CDR1 is LNHDA, CDR2 SQIVND, per germline (reference sequence). The CDR3 is 15 amino acids.

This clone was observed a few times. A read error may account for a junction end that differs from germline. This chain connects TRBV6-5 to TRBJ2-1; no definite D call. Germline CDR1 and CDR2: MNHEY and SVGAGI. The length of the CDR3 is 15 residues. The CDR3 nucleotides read TGTGCCAGCAGATACTCTTCACCGGGCCACAATGAGCAGTTCTTC. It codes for CASRYSSPGHNEQFF.

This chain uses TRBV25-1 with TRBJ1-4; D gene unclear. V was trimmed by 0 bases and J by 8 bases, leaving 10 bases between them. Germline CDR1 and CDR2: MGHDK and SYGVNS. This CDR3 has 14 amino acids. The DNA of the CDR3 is TGTGCCAGCAGTGAATATCTGAGAGGGGAAAAACTGTTTTTT. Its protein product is CASSEYLRGEKLFF.

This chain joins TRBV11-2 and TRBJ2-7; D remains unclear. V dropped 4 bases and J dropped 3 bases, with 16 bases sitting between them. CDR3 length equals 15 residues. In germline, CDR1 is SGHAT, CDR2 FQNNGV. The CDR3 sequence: CASSSPFAPLYEQYF. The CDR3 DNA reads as TGTGCCAGCAGCTCCCCGTTTGCGCCGCTCTACGAGCAGTACTTC.

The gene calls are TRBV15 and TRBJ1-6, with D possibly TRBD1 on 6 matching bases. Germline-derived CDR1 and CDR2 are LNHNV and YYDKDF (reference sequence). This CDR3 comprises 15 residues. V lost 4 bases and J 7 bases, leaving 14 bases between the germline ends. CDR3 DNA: TGTGCCACCAGCATATCGAACCAGGGGAATTCACCCCTCCACTTT. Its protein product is CATSISNQGNSPLHF.

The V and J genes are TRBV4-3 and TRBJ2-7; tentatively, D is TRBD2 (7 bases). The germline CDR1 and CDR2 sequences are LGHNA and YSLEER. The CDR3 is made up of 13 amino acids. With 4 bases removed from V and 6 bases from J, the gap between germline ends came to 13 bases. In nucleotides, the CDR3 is TGCGCCAGCAGCCGCAACCGGGGGGCCGAGCAGTACTTC. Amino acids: CASSRNRGAEQYF.